Listed here is a single T cell receptor (beta chain). Its antigen has not been determined. Base qualities are not at hand, and no much larger clone is one base apart. This sample stems from a study of control samples from healthy donors and cancer patients (dated by TCRdb to the early 2020s). The method was the immunoSEQ multiplex PCR assay. The table was pulled from immuneACCESS by TCRdb, which kept in-frame rearrangements only. Such tables lose some clones; where checked, under half of the loss comes from unresolved V genes, and the rest has no known cause. Recorded for this sample are more than 95,000 clones; roughly 89% of them occurred a single time. The top ten clones comprise under 20% of the sample. From the cysteine through the phenylalanine, the CDR3 covers 12 amino acids. Only CDR3 DNA is held: 36 bases, read in frame from base 1. Via the germline V gene, CDR1 is SGDLS and CDR2 YYNGEE. V is reduced by 4 bases and J by 4 bases, leaving a spacing of 8 bases between them.

Specimen: PBMCs. The chain uses TRBV9 and TRBJ1-1; no D gene call is confident. This receptor was taken from a man aged 60-69 years with lung cancer. The CDR3 region: CASSLWGTEAFF. The nucleotides are TGTGCCAGCAGCCTTTGGGGCACTGAAGCTTTCTTT.